This passage covers 21 T cell receptor beta chains from one sample sequenced in a study of T cell responses to AZD1222 COVID-19 vaccine. Method: immunoSEQ multiplex PCR; TCRdb's copy keeps in-frame clones and lacks some. The profile covers fewer than 150,000 clones, with around 90% appearing a single time and about 4% taken by the ten largest. Material: peripheral blood, obtained 28 days after the second AZD1222 dose. These receptors all stem from an adult who received the AZD1222 COVID-19 vaccine.

The V gene is TRBV28, the J gene TRBJ1-2; TRBD1 aligns across 7 bases. This CDR3 comprises 13 residues. CDR1 and CDR2 (germline): MDHEN, SYDVKM. V was clipped by 7 bases and J by 3 bases; unmatched bases: 5. Here the CDR3 DNA reads TGTGCCAGCACAACACAGGGGTACTATGGCTACACCTTC. Protein sequence: CASTTQGYYGYTF.

V gene TRBV12-3 or TRBV12-4 combines with J gene TRBJ1-2; possible D gene TRBD1, 5 bases. The CDR3 consists of 13 residues. Trimming removed 5 bases at V and 5 bases at J, with 12 bases between. The CDR3 nucleotides are TGTGCCAGCAGTCCTGGGGGGGTTTATGGCTACACCTTC. This codes for CASSPGGVYGYTF.

This clone was counted once. The J gene is TRBJ2-2, the V gene TRBV7-9, with D possibly TRBD1 on 5 matching bases. Germline V lookup: CDR1 SEHNR, CDR2 FQNEAQ (reference sequence). Between the trimmed V and J ends, which lost 1 base and 0 bases, there was a span of 15 bases. This CDR3 is built from 18 residues. CDR3 DNA sequence: TGTGCCAGCAGCTTAGGATTGACAGACAGCCCGAACACCGGGGAGCTGTTTTTT. Encoded protein: CASSLGLTDSPNTGELFF.

The gene calls are TRBV19 and TRBJ1-4; 8 bases line up with TRBD1. CDR1 is LNHDA, CDR2 SQIVND, per germline (reference sequence). The CDR3 extends over 15 amino acids. Trimming cost V 7 bases and J 3 bases; bases outside gene matches: 7. DNA of the CDR3: TGTGCCAGTACCGTCAGGGGGCAGGCTAATGAAAAACTGTTTTTT. Amino acid sequence: CASTVRGQANEKLFF.

The rearrangement joins TRBV5-1 to TRBJ2-7, with TRBD2 as a possible D gene (6 bases). The CDR3 is 14 amino acids. Trimming shortened V by 5 bases and J by 6 bases, and 18 bases separated the two germline ends. Germline assignment: CDR1 SGHRS and CDR2 YFSETQ. CDR3 in DNA: TGCGCCAGCAGGTCGGAGGGCGGGCTGACCGAGCAGTACTTC. As protein: CASRSEGGLTEQYF. The full variable domain, its missing parts supplied by reference TRBV5-1 and TRBJ2-7, is KAGVTQTPRYLIKTRGQQVTLSCSPISGHRSVSWYQQTPGQGLQFLFEYFSETQRNKGNFPGRFSGRQFSNSRSEMNVSTLELGDSALYLCASRSEGGLTEQYFGPGTRLTVT.

This chain connects TRBV12-3 or TRBV12-4 to TRBJ1-5, with D hard to call. The CDR3 covers 13 residues. V lost 3 bases, J lost 2 bases, and 5 bases lay in between. The CDR3 is CASSLTRNQPQHF. The CDR3 nucleotides are TGTGCCAGCAGTTTGACCCGCAATCAGCCCCAGCATTTT.

This rearrangement joins TRBV6-5 to TRBJ1-1; the match to TRBD1 covers 9 bases. J was trimmed by 3 bases and V by 1 base; bases with no gene match: 6. The CDR3 length is 16 residues. Germline-derived CDR1 and CDR2 are MNHEY and SVGAGI. CDR3 protein: CASSYYGDRVDTEAFF. The CDR3 DNA reads as TGTGCCAGCAGTTACTATGGGGACAGGGTGGACACTGAAGCTTTCTTT.

The chain carries TRBV4-1 and TRBJ2-1; TRBD2 matches 10 bases. The CDR3 extends over 18 amino acids. Germline CDR1 is MGHRA and CDR2 is YSYEKL. Losses at the gene ends were 3 bases for V and 5 bases for J; bases not matched to a gene: 13. Written as DNA, the CDR3 is TGCGCCAGCAGCCACTCCCCCCCGCTAGCGGGAGATAACAATGAGCAGTTCTTC. It codes for CASSHSPPLAGDNNEQFF.

The V and J genes are TRBV2 and TRBJ1-2, with 7 bases fitting TRBD1. Germline assignment: CDR1 SNHLY and CDR2 FYNNEI. The V segment lost 4 bases and the J segment 4 bases; nucleotides outside the gene matches: 6. The CDR3 has 14 residues. The CDR3, as DNA: TGTGCCAGCAGTGGACAGGGAACGAGCTATGGCTACACCTTC. This sequence encodes CASSGQGTSYGYTF.

The rearrangement links TRBV23-1 to TRBJ1-1; D gene ambiguous. TRBV23-1 is flagged as an ORF with uncertain function. This CDR3 has 14 amino acids. The germline V and J ends were trimmed by 4 bases and 1 base, with 10 bases remaining between them. CDR3 nucleotide sequence: TGCGCCAGCAGTCCCTTCGGCAGGAACACTGAAGCTTTCTTT. This gives the protein CASSPFGRNTEAFF.

The count of this clone is one. The rearrangement links TRBV12-3 or TRBV12-4 to TRBJ1-1; D is unresolved. V lost 4 bases and J 6 bases, leaving 9 bases between the germline ends. CDR3 length: 12 residues. The CDR3 DNA sequence: TGTGCCAGCAGTTGGGTCAGTGCTGAAGCTTTCTTT. Protein product: CASSWVSAEAFF.

This chain uses TRBV28 with TRBJ1-5; D gene unclear. CDR1 is MDHEN, CDR2 SYDVKM, per germline. The V and J ends lost 6 bases and 0 bases respectively, with 12 bases between them. The CDR3 is 15 residues long. Written as DNA, the CDR3 is TGTGCCAGCAGACCCGACAACCCTAGCAATCAGCCCCAGCATTTT. This gives the protein CASRPDNPSNQPQHF.

V usage is TRBV27 and J usage is TRBJ1-4, with D unresolved. This CDR3 has 14 residues. Germline V gene data show CDR1 as MNHEY and CDR2 as SMNVEV (reference sequence). The V end was cut by 6 bases, the J end by 0 bases, with 8 bases between. The CDR3 region is CASRGSATNEKLFF. The CDR3 DNA is TGTGCCAGCAGGGGGTCCGCAACTAATGAAAAACTGTTTTTT.

The chain uses TRBV27 and TRBJ2-7; tentative D call: TRBD1 (6 bases). There are 14 residues in the CDR3. CDR1 is MNHEY and CDR2 is SMNVEV in the germline V gene (reference sequence). V was clipped by 6 bases and J by 3 bases, with 15 bases between them. CDR3 nucleotides: TGTGCCAGCAGCATATACCGGACAGTCTACGAGCAGTACTTC. This translates into CASSIYRTVYEQYF.

The rearrangement uses TRBV29-1 and TRBJ1-2; D is ambiguous. Germline assignment: CDR1 SQVTM and CDR2 ANQGSEA. The V end was cut by 2 bases, the J end by 5 bases, with 18 bases between. This CDR3 contains 15 residues. CDR3 amino acids: CSVEPVKGIRYGYTF. DNA for the CDR3: TGCAGCGTTGAACCCGTGAAAGGTATTCGATATGGCTACACCTTC.

This chain connects TRBV2 to TRBJ1-2, with a tentative D call TRBD1 (5 bases). The CDR3 is made up of 16 amino acids. The V gene's germline CDR1 is SNHLY and CDR2 FYNNEI. Trimming removed 2 bases from V and 8 bases from J, with 21 bases in between. As DNA, the CDR3 is TGTGCCAGCAGTGAATTACCTCCCGGCGCCGACAGAGGCTACACCTTC. It translates to CASSELPPGADRGYTF.

The chain carries TRBV6-5 and TRBJ1-1; D is perhaps TRBD1 (6 bases). Germline loops: CDR1 MNHEY, CDR2 SVGAGI. The CDR3 covers 13 residues. V was clipped by 2 bases and J by 11 bases, with 15 bases between them. CDR3 region: CASSYGAGVDAFF. DNA of the CDR3: TGTGCCAGCAGTTACGGAGCAGGGGTCGACGCTTTCTTT.

The V and J genes are TRBV29-1 and TRBJ1-2; TRBD1 matches at 7 bases. Germline V CDR1 and CDR2: SQVTM, ANQGSEA. The CDR3 runs 11 residues. In nucleotides, the CDR3 is TGCAGTGACCCCGAAAGCGGGACAGCCACCTTC. Translated, it gives CSDPESGTATF.

The sample holds one count of this clone. The genes are TRBV19 and TRBJ1-2; D might be TRBD1 (6 bases). CDR1 and CDR2 (germline): LNHDA, SQIVND (reference sequence). Trimming left V 6 bases short and J 0 bases short, with 14 bases between. The CDR3 has 15 residues. CDR3 bases: TGTGCCAGTAGCTTAACAGGGTTAGCTAACTATGGCTACACCTTC. This gives the protein CASSLTGLANYGYTF.

This chain joins TRBV5-1 and TRBJ2-1; 9 bases map to TRBD2. V was pared by 2 bases and J by 0 bases, with 0 bases of the junction left unmatched. CDR3 length equals 15 residues. Germline values: CDR1 SGHRS, CDR2 YFSETQ. CDR3 loop: CASSFSGGSYNEQFF. CDR3 nucleotide sequence: TGCGCCAGCAGCTTTAGCGGGGGCTCCTACAATGAGCAGTTCTTC.

This chain links TRBV19 with TRBJ1-1, with TRBD1 matching 8 bases. V dropped 6 bases and J dropped 6; count of bases not matched to a gene: 6. This CDR3 contains 13 residues. The germline V gene has CDR1 LNHDA and CDR2 SQIVND (reference sequence). CDR3: CASSAGQGPEAFF. The CDR3 DNA follows: TGTGCCAGTAGCGCCGGACAGGGCCCTGAAGCTTTCTTT.